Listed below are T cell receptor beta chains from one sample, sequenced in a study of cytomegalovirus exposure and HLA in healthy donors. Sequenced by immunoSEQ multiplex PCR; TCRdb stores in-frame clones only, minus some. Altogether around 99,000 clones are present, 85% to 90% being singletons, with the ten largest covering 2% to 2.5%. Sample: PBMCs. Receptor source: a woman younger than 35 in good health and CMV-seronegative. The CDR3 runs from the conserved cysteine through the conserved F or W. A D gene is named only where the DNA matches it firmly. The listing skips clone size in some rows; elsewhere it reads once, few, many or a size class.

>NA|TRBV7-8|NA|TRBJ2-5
CASSVGLSQETQYF
TGTGCCAGCAGCGTTGGACTAAGCCAAGAGACCCAGTACTTC
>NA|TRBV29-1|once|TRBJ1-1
CRGSWGDTEAFF
TGCAGGGGGTCTTGGGGGGACACTGAAGCTTTCTTT
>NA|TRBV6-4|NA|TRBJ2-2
CASSDPLTGELFF
TGTGCCAGCAGTGACCCCCTCACCGGGGAGCTGTTTTTT
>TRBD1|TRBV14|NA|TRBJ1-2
CASSHLDRGHYGYTF
TGTGCCAGCAGCCACCTTGACAGGGGACACTATGGCTACACCTTC
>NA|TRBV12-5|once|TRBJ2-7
CASGPPRPGGPYYEQYF
TGTGCTAGTGGTCCACCCCGCCCAGGGGGGCCTTACTACGAGCAGTACTTC
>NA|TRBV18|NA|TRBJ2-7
CASRQGGEQYF
TGTGCCAGCCGCCAGGGGGGCGAGCAGTACTTC
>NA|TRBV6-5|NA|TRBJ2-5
CASSRTVQETQYF
TGTGCCAGCAGCCGGACAGTTCAAGAGACCCAGTACTTC
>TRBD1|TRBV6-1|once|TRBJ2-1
CASSKASGTGVLYEQFF
TGTGCCAGCAGTAAAGCGTCGGGGACAGGGGTGTTATATGAGCAGTTCTTC
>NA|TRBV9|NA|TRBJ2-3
CASSVDGRVGPDTQYF
TGTGCCAGCAGCGTAGACGGCAGGGTAGGACCAGATACGCAGTATTTT
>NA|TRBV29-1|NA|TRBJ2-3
CSVRDSSGRDTQYF
TGCAGCGTCCGGGACAGTTCTGGGAGGGATACGCAGTATTTT
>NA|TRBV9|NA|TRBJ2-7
CASSTGVFDYEQYF
TGTGCCAGCAGCACCGGGGTCTTTGATTACGAGCAGTACTTC
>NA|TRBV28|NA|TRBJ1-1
CASSLRFGGGVTEAFF
TGTGCCAGCAGTTTAAGATTTGGGGGGGGCGTCACTGAAGCTTTCTTT
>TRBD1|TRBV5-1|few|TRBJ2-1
CASSGQGTREQFF
TGCGCCAGCAGCGGACAGGGTACCCGTGAGCAGTTCTTC
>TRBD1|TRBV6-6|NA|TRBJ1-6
CASSSDRGAGSPLHF
TGTGCCAGCAGTTCCGACAGGGGCGCCGGTTCACCCCTCCACTTT
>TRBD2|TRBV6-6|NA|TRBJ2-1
CASSPSGGSSYNEQFF
TGTGCCAGCAGTCCGAGCGGGGGTAGCTCCTACAATGAGCAGTTCTTC
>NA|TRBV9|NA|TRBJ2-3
CASSVQGLGDTQYF
TGTGCCAGCAGCGTACAGGGGTTGGGGGATACGCAGTATTTT
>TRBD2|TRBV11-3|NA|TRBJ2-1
CASSFGGGNNEQFF
TGTGCCAGCAGCTTCGGCGGGGGTAACAATGAGCAGTTCTTC